These 24 T cell receptor beta chains share one sample of origin, sequenced in a study of radiation and T cells in renal cell carcinoma. Regarding time point: blood 2 weeks post-SBRT. Treatment defined: 15 Gy SBRT to primary tumor, nephrectomy 4 weeks later. The data were produced by immunoSEQ multiplex PCR, yet TCRdb's version contains in-frame clones alone and is incomplete. The sample includes around 120,000 clones, roughly four fifths seen only once; the top ten take around 2%. This material consisted of blood, taken from a patient whose treatment included radiotherapy and nephrectomy. The receptors come from a woman in her fifties or sixties with renal cell carcinoma.

This chain joins TRBV19 and TRBJ1-5; 10 bases are a match to TRBD1. J was trimmed by 3 bases and V by 10 bases; bases with no gene match: 9. This CDR3 spans 15 amino acids. Germline CDR1 reads LNHDA; CDR2 reads SQIVND (reference sequence). The CDR3 protein is CATSTDRGNNQPQHF. The CDR3 DNA follows: TGTGCCACCTCTACGGACAGGGGGAACAATCAGCCCCAGCATTTT.

The chain joins TRBV11-2 to TRBJ1-4; TRBD1 is a possible D gene (6 bases). The CDR3 has 15 amino acids. Trimming stripped 5 bases from V and 8 bases from J, with 18 bases between. Germline assignment: CDR1 SGHAT and CDR2 FQNNGV. CDR3 amino acids: CASSPGGQTREKLFF. The CDR3 nucleotides are TGTGCCAGCAGCCCCGGCGGACAGACTCGAGAAAAACTGTTTTTT.

The chain joins TRBV5-1 to TRBJ1-1; D gene uncertain. The CDR3 extends over 14 amino acids. The V gene lost 4 bases and the J gene lost 1 base, with 11 bases spanning the gap. Per the germline V gene, CDR1 is SGHRS and CDR2 is YFSETQ. The CDR3 nucleotides are TGCGCCAGCAGCAGCGGGCCGCCGAACACTGAAGCTTTCTTT. Its translation is CASSSGPPNTEAFF. Full variable domain (remainder filled in from reference TRBV5-1 and TRBJ1-1): KAGVTQTPRYLIKTRGQQVTLSCSPISGHRSVSWYQQTPGQGLQFLFEYFSETQRNKGNFPGRFSGRQFSNSRSEMNVSTLELGDSALYLCASSSGPPNTEAFFGQGTRLTVV.

V and J are TRBV4-2 and TRBJ1-3; the D is unclear. The CDR3 is 15 amino acids. V was clipped by 0 bases and J by 4 bases, with 10 bases between them. Looked up from germline, CDR1 is LGHNA and CDR2 is YNFKEQ. The CDR3 bases are TGTGCCAGCAGCCAAGACTGGGTGACGGGAAACACCATATATTTT. Translated, it gives CASSQDWVTGNTIYF.

The gene calls are TRBV2 and TRBJ2-2; no firm D call. V lost 3 bases and J 4 bases, leaving 9 bases between the germline ends. The germline gives CDR1 SNHLY, CDR2 FYNNEI. The CDR3 sequence is 14 residues long. In DNA, the CDR3 is TGTGCCAGCAGTGACAGAAGGACCACCGGGGAGCTGTTTTTT. Translating it yields CASSDRRTTGELFF.

The chain uses TRBV6-6 and TRBJ2-7, with TRBD1 matching over 9 bases. The V and J ends lost 9 bases and 5 bases, in that order; junction bases with no gene match: 14. CDR1 is MNHNY, CDR2 SVGAGI, per germline (reference sequence). The CDR3 has 15 amino acids. As DNA, the CDR3 is TGTGCCAGTACTAGACCGGGACAGGGTTTGGACGAGCAGTACTTC. It yields the protein CASTRPGQGLDEQYF.

V and J are TRBV6-1 and TRBJ1-2; D might be TRBD1 (6 bases). This CDR3 contains 13 residues. Germline values: CDR1 MNHNS, CDR2 SASEGT. V was shortened by 5 bases and J by 3 bases, with 10 bases between the two germline ends. CDR3 residues: CASSQGGHYGYTF. The CDR3, as DNA: TGTGCCAGCAGTCAAGGGGGGCACTATGGCTACACCTTC.

CDR3 DNA: TGTGCCAGCAGTTCAAGGATAGGTAGTGCGCCCGGGACAGCGAGCGGGACCCAGTACTTC. Translated: CASSSRIGSAPGTASGTQYF. The gene calls are TRBV27 and TRBJ2-5; the match to TRBD1 covers 7 bases. Losses at the gene ends were 4 bases for V and 7 bases for J; bases not matched to a gene: 27. Germline V gene sequence: CDR1 MNHEY, CDR2 SMNVEV (reference sequence). This CDR3 spans 20 amino acids.

The CDR3 reads CASSIGGRSGANVLTF. CDR3 DNA: TGTGCCAGTAGTATAGGGGGGAGGTCTGGGGCCAACGTCCTGACTTTC. This chain joins TRBV19 and TRBJ2-6, with D perhaps TRBD2 (6 bases). Germline CDR1 and CDR2: LNHDA and SQIVND (reference sequence). The CDR3 is 16 amino acids. Trimming removed 1 base from V and 1 base from J, with 8 bases in between.

The V gene is TRBV5-6, the J gene TRBJ1-4; 7 nucleotides match TRBD1. The ends lost 2 bases at V and 8 bases at J; junction bases unmatched: 6. Per the germline V gene, CDR1 is SGHDT and CDR2 is YYEEEE. This CDR3 region has 14 residues. In DNA form, the CDR3 reads TGTGCCAGCAGCTTTGGCAGGGGGTACGAAAAACTGTTTTTT. It translates to CASSFGRGYEKLFF. Variable domain in full (rest from reference TRBV5-6 and TRBJ1-4): DAGVTQSPTHLIKTRGQQVTLRCSPKSGHDTVSWYQQALGQGPQFIFQYYEEEERQRGNFPDRFSGHQFPNYSSELNVNALLLGDSALYLCASSFGRGYEKLFFGSGTQLSVL.

The chain has TRBV5-1 and TRBJ1-2; D call uncertain. CDR3 size: 14 residues. CDR1 and CDR2 (germline): SGHRS, YFSETQ. V was shortened by 0 bases and J by 6 bases, with 12 bases between the two germline ends. CDR3 in DNA: TGCGCCAGCAGCTTGGAAGGTGGCACCGATGGCTACACCTTC. The encoded protein is CASSLEGGTDGYTF. The full variable domain, in which reference TRBV5-1 and TRBJ1-2 provide the parts outside the CDR3, is KAGVTQTPRYLIKTRGQQVTLSCSPISGHRSVSWYQQTPGQGLQFLFEYFSETQRNKGNFPGRFSGRQFSNSRSEMNVSTLELGDSALYLCASSLEGGTDGYTFGSGTRLTVV.

This clone has just a few counts. The chain employs TRBV7-2 and TRBJ1-1; D is uncertain. From germline, CDR1 is SGHTA and CDR2 FQGNSA. Trimming removed 0 bases at V and 5 bases at J, with 10 bases between. The CDR3 extends over 14 amino acids. The CDR3: CASSLARRGTEAFF. The CDR3 nucleotides are TGTGCCAGCAGCTTAGCGCGTCGGGGAACTGAAGCTTTCTTT.

V is TRBV19 and J is TRBJ2-2; possible D gene TRBD1, 6 bases. Trimming shortened V by 9 bases and J by 0 bases, and 20 bases separated the two germline ends. There are 17 residues in the CDR3. Germline CDR1 is LNHDA and CDR2 is SQIVND (reference sequence). CDR3 in DNA: TGTGCCAGCAGGGTTTCAGGGGTCAGGTCGAACACCGGGGAGCTGTTTTTT. This sequence encodes CASRVSGVRSNTGELFF.

The V and J genes are TRBV30 and TRBJ2-7; TRBD2 is a possible D gene (5 bases). From germline, CDR1 is GTSNPN and CDR2 SVGIG (reference sequence). Trimming pared 3 bases from V and 7 bases from J, leaving 13 bases between. This CDR3 is 12 amino acids long. The CDR3 sequence: CAWSRTLGEQYF. The CDR3 coding sequence is TGTGCCTGGAGCCGGACTTTGGGTGAGCAGTACTTC.

The V call is TRBV15, the J call TRBJ1-2; D is uncertain. CDR3 length: 16 residues. The germline V gene has CDR1 LNHNV and CDR2 YYDKDF (reference sequence). Trimming shortened V by 0 bases and J by 1 base, and 12 bases separated the two germline ends. The CDR3 nucleotides read TGTGCCACCAGCAGAGATCACGCGTGGCGTAACTATGGCTACACCTTC. This gives the protein CATSRDHAWRNYGYTF.

The chain employs TRBV5-1 and TRBJ2-1; D unclear. The CDR3 length is 14 residues. Trimming stripped 4 bases from V and 0 bases from J, with 8 bases between. From germline, CDR1 is SGHRS and CDR2 YFSETQ. The CDR3 DNA reads as TGCGCCAGCAGCGGAGAAAACTCCTACAATGAGCAGTTCTTC. Translating it yields CASSGENSYNEQFF.

The chain is built from TRBV19 and TRBJ1-1; 12 nucleotides line up with TRBD1. Trimming removed 10 bases from V and 0 bases from J; junction bases left unmatched: 12. The CDR3 totals 17 residues. Germline CDR1 LNHDA, CDR2 SQIVND (reference sequence). The CDR3 sequence: CATLERGQGALNTEAFF. The DNA for the CDR3 is TGTGCCACCCTCGAGAGGGGACAGGGGGCTTTGAACACTGAAGCTTTCTTT.

The sample holds a few counts of this clone. The chain joins TRBV5-1 to TRBJ2-1; 16 nucleotides line up with TRBD2. The CDR3 spans 15 residues. Germline loops: CDR1 SGHRS, CDR2 YFSETQ. V dropped 0 bases and J dropped 14; count of bases not matched to a gene: 5. The DNA of the CDR3 is TGCGCCAGCAGCTTGGATGGGACTAGCGGGAGGGTGAAGTTCTTC. It translates to CASSLDGTSGRVKFF. The full variable domain, rest sourced from reference TRBV5-1 and TRBJ2-1, is KAGVTQTPRYLIKTRGQQVTLSCSPISGHRSVSWYQQTPGQGLQFLFEYFSETQRNKGNFPGRFSGRQFSNSRSEMNVSTLELGDSALYLCASSLDGTSGRVKFFGPGTRLTVL.

This chain uses TRBV28 with TRBJ2-7; D perhaps matches TRBD1 (6 bases). This CDR3 spans 15 amino acids. The germline CDR1 and CDR2 sequences are MDHEN and SYDVKM. V lost 3 bases and J 0 bases, leaving 12 bases between the germline ends. The CDR3 DNA follows: TGTGCCAGCAGTTTCCACAGGGTGACCTCCTACGAGCAGTACTTC. It encodes CASSFHRVTSYEQYF.

The chain uses TRBV10-3 and TRBJ2-1; D is possibly TRBD2 (7 bases). The CDR3 extends over 15 amino acids. CDR1 is ENHRY, CDR2 SYGVKD, per germline. V lost 9 bases, J lost 1 base, and 16 bases lay in between. CDR3 sequence reads: CAMGSEGGSYNEQFF. The CDR3 coding sequence is TGTGCCATGGGGAGCGAGGGGGGGTCCTACAATGAGCAGTTCTTC.

The chain employs TRBV9 and TRBJ1-2; D gene ambiguous. Germline CDR1 reads SGDLS; CDR2 reads YYNGEE. V was pared by 4 bases and J by 3 bases, with 7 bases between. The CDR3 consists of 12 residues. For the CDR3, the DNA is TGTGCCAGCAGCCCAGGCCACTATGGCTACACCTTC. Translating it yields CASSPGHYGYTF. The full variable domain, in which reference TRBV9 and TRBJ1-2 provide the parts outside the CDR3, is DSGVTQTPKHLITATGQRVTLRCSPRSGDLSVYWYQQSLDQGLQFLIQYYNGEERAKGNILERFSAQQFPDLHSELNLSSLELGDSALYFCASSPGHYGYTFGSGTRLTVV.

CDR3 sequence: CASSLLRTGSGYGYTF. CDR3 nucleotide sequence: TGTGCCAGCAGTCTATTAAGGACAGGGTCTGGGTATGGCTACACCTTC. This chain joins TRBV28 and TRBJ1-2; 8 nucleotides line up with TRBD1. This CDR3 spans 16 amino acids. The ends lost 5 bases at V and 5 bases at J; junction bases unmatched: 13. Germline V gives CDR1 MDHEN, CDR2 SYDVKM.

The chain joins TRBV6-5 to TRBJ1-3, with D tentatively TRBD1 (5 bases). The germline V and J ends were trimmed by 11 bases and 0 bases, with 8 bases remaining between them. Germline V CDR1 and CDR2: MNHEY, SVGAGI. The CDR3 is 12 amino acids. The chain's CDR3 is CASQGSGNTIYF. The CDR3, as DNA: TGTGCCTCCCAGGGCTCTGGAAACACCATATATTTT.

The V call is TRBV29-1, the J call TRBJ1-1; no definite D call. This CDR3 spans 13 amino acids. V was trimmed by 2 bases and J by 1 base, leaving 8 bases between them. Germline lookup yields CDR1 SQVTM and CDR2 ANQGSEA. CDR3 nucleotides: TGCAGCGTTGAACTTACAGAGAACACTGAAGCTTTCTTT. Amino acids: CSVELTENTEAFF.